The next 16 T cell receptor beta chains were all read from a single sample in a study of spatial heterogeneity in lung cancer. Study results and limitations: In tumors, expanded intratumoral alpha and beta TCR counts tracked mutation counts.

Time point: sample taken at primary tumor resection. TCRdb re-called the 5' RACE reads with MiXCR, one entry per CDR3 protein. The table includes more than 20,000 distinct CDR3 sequences, approximately 2.5% detected once. No antigen has been assigned to these receptors. The sequences come from lung tumor tissue, collected at surgery. These receptors all stem from a male donor with early-stage non-small cell lung cancer.

The sample holds many counts of this clonotype. This rearrangement joins TRBV6-1 to TRBJ2-1; 14 bases fit TRBD2. This CDR3 comprises 18 residues. V lost 1 base, J lost 9 bases, and 11 bases stayed unmatched. The germline V gene has CDR1 MNHNS and CDR2 SASEGT. The CDR3 loop is CASSEVPPGTSGSGEQFF. The CDR3 DNA sequence: TGTGCCAGCAGTGAAGTACCCCCCGGGACTAGCGGGAGTGGTGAGCAGTTCTTC.

This clonotype was counted many times. This chain links TRBV6-5 with TRBJ2-1; D might be TRBD1 (6 bases). The CDR3 covers 14 residues. Germline CDR1 is MNHEY and CDR2 is SVGAGI. V was trimmed by 4 bases and J by 7 bases, leaving 14 bases between them. The CDR3 region has the DNA TGTGCCAGCAGTTTCGGAGACAGGTCGAATGAGCAGTTCTTC. This sequence encodes CASSFGDRSNEQFF.

This clonotype was seen at least ten times. The CDR3 sequence: CASTPLPGTHNEQFF. The CDR3 coding sequence is TGCGCCAGCACCCCATTACCCGGGACCCACAATGAGCAGTTCTTC. The V and J genes are TRBV5-1 and TRBJ2-1; D assignment may be TRBD1 or TRBD2 (5 bases each). The CDR3 is made up of 15 amino acids. With 6 bases removed from V and 5 bases from J, the gap between germline ends came to 18 bases. Per the germline V gene, CDR1 is SGHRS and CDR2 is YFSETQ.

There are many counts of this clonotype. The gene calls are TRBV30 and TRBJ1-4, with D perhaps TRBD1 (6 bases). V gave up 4 bases and J gave up 3 bases, with 12 bases separating them. Germline CDR1 is GTSNPN and CDR2 is SVGIG (reference sequence). CDR3 length: 14 amino acids. The CDR3 sequence is CAWNSQGPNEKLFF. Written as DNA, the CDR3 is TGTGCCTGGAACTCGCAGGGGCCTAATGAAAAACTGTTTTTT.

This clonotype showed up many times. The rearrangement uses TRBV12-3 or TRBV12-4 and TRBJ2-7; 11 bases line up with TRBD2. The trim removed 8 bases at V and 2 bases at J, leaving 5 bases unmatched. CDR3 length equals 14 residues. The CDR3 bases are TGTGCCAGCCTCGGGACTAGCGGTACCTACGAGCAGTACTTC. It codes for CASLGTSGTYEQYF.

This clonotype was counted ten times or more. The chain combines TRBV5-1 with TRBJ2-3, with 9 bases aligning to TRBD2. The CDR3 length is 22 residues. The germline gives CDR1 SGHRS, CDR2 YFSETQ. After removal of 7 bases from V and 9 bases from J, the junction contained 36 bases not matched to a gene. The CDR3 loop is CASRPTSYRSLPASGIEGTQYF. CDR3 nucleotides: TGCGCCAGCCGCCCCACTAGCTATAGGTCCCTACCGGCTAGCGGGATTGAAGGGACGCAGTATTTT.

This clonotype was recorded at least ten times. J is TRBJ2-3 and V is TRBV9; D possibly corresponds to TRBD1 (6 bases). The V gene's germline CDR1 is SGDLS and CDR2 YYNGEE. The CDR3 extends over 15 amino acids. V lost 4 bases to trimming and J lost 2 bases, with 14 bases between them. Written as DNA, the CDR3 is TGTGCCAGCAGCTTTACCGGGACATTCACAGATACGCAGTATTTT. It yields the protein CASSFTGTFTDTQYF.

This clonotype was detected many times. The chain links TRBV6-6 to TRBJ1-1, with 7 bases identical to TRBD1. V was pared by 11 bases and J by 0 bases, with 6 bases of the junction left unmatched. This CDR3 spans 13 amino acids. From germline, CDR1 is MNHNY and CDR2 SVGAGI (reference sequence). The CDR3 spells CASKGALNTEAFF. DNA for the CDR3: TGTGCCTCAAAGGGGGCGTTGAACACTGAAGCTTTCTTT.

The table lists this clonotype with many counts. This chain connects TRBV7-9 to TRBJ2-7; no firm D call. V was trimmed by 2 bases and J by 6 bases, leaving 5 bases between them. CDR3 length: 11 amino acids. Germline CDR1 reads SEHNR; CDR2 reads FQNEAQ (reference sequence). The CDR3 coding sequence is TGTGCCAGCAGCTTACCCTGCGAGCAGTACTTC. Translated: CASSLPCEQYF.

This clonotype was picked up a small number of times. The rearrangement uses TRBV24-1 and TRBJ2-5, with D possibly called TRBD1 or TRBD2 (6 bases each). Trimming pared 2 bases from V and 3 bases from J, leaving 15 bases between. Germline assignment: CDR1 KGHDR and CDR2 SFDVKD. This CDR3 spans 16 amino acids. CDR3 DNA: TGTGCCACCAGTGATTCTGGGGGCGGAGGGGAAGAGACCCAGTACTTC. Encoded protein: CATSDSGGGGEETQYF.

This clonotype is judged medium-sized. This chain uses TRBV9 with TRBJ2-1, with 9 bases lining up with TRBD2. J gave up 0 bases and V 3 bases, and 10 bases lay outside the gene matches. The CDR3 covers 18 residues. CDR1 and CDR2 (germline): SGDLS, YYNGEE. This CDR3 reads CASSDPKAGGFSYNEQFF. CDR3 sequence (DNA): TGTGCCAGCAGCGACCCGAAAGCGGGAGGTTTCTCCTACAATGAGCAGTTCTTC.

The table lists this clonotype with many counts. CDR3 nucleotide sequence: TGTGCCAGCAGTTTGAAGAACTATGGCTACACCTTC. It translates to CASSLKNYGYTF. This chain links TRBV12-3 or TRBV12-4 with TRBJ1-2; D is undetermined. This CDR3 has 12 amino acids. The V end was cut by 3 bases, the J end by 2 bases, with 4 bases between.

This clonotype was detected ten times or more. The chain recombines TRBV9 with TRBJ2-1; possibly TRBD2 for D (6 bases). Germline-derived CDR1 and CDR2 are SGDLS and YYNGEE. This CDR3 comprises 15 residues. Trimming left V 0 bases short and J 7 bases short, with 14 bases between. CDR3 sequence: CASSVVGSGENEQFF. CDR3 DNA: TGTGCCAGCAGCGTAGTTGGTAGCGGAGAGAATGAGCAGTTCTTC.

This clonotype was observed many times. The chain carries TRBV11-2 and TRBJ2-7; D gene ambiguous. Trimming removed 0 bases from V and 1 base from J, with 13 bases in between. Germline CDR1 reads SGHAT; CDR2 reads FQNNGV. The length of the CDR3 is 16 residues. In nucleotides, the CDR3 is TGTGCCAGCAGCTTAGACAGATCCCCTTATTCCTACGAGCAGTACTTC. It encodes CASSLDRSPYSYEQYF.

This clonotype was detected ten times or more. V is TRBV20-1 and J is TRBJ2-1, with TRBD2 identical over 11 bases. CDR1 and CDR2 (germline): DFQATT, SNEGSKA (reference sequence). CDR3 length equals 14 residues. After removal of 0 bases from V and 12 bases from J, the junction contained 7 bases not matched to a gene. DNA for the CDR3: TGCAGTGCTAGAGATTTTCTAGCGGGAGGTTCGCAGTTCTTC. Encoded protein: CSARDFLAGGSQFF.

In this sample, this clonotype is medium-sized. V gene TRBV24-1 combines with J gene TRBJ2-4; a weak D match, TRBD2 (5 bases). V lost 5 bases to trimming and J lost 6 bases, with 10 bases between them. The CDR3 has 13 residues. The germline CDR1 and CDR2 sequences are KGHDR and SFDVKD. CDR3 coding DNA: TGTGCCACCAGTGGGACCGGAGGAAACATTCAGTACTTC. This translates into CATSGTGGNIQYF.